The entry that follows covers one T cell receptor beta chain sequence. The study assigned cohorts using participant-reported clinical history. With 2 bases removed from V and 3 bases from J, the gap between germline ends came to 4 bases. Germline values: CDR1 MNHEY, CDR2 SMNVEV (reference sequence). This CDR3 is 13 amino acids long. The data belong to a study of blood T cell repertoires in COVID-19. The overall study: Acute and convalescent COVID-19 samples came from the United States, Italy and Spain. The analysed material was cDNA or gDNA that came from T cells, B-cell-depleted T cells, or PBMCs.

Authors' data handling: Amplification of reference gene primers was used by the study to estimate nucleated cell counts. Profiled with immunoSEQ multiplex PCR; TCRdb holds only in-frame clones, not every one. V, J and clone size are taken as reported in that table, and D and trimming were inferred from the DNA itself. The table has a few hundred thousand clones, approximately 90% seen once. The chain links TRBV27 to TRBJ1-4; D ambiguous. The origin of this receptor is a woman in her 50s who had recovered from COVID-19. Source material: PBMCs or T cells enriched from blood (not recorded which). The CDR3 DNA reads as TGTGCCAGCAGTTTAGAGGCTAATGAAAAACTGTTTTTT. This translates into CASSLEANEKLFF.